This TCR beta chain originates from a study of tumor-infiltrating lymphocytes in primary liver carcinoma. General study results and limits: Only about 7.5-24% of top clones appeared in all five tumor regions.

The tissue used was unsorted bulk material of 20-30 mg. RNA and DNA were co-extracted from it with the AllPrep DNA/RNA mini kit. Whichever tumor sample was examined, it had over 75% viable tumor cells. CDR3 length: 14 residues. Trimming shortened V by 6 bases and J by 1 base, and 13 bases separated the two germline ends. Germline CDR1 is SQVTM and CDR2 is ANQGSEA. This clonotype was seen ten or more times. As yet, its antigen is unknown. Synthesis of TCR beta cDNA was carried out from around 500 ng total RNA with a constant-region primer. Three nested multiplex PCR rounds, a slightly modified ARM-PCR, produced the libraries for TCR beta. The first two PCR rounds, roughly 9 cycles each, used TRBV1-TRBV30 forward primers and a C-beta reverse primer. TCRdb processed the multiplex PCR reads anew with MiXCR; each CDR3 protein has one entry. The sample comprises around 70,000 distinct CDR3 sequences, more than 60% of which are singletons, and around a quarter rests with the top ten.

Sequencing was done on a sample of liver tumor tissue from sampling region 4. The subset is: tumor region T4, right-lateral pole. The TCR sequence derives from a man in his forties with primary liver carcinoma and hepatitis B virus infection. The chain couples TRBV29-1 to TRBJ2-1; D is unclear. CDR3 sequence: CSVVRLESYNEQFF. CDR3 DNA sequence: TGCAGCGTCGTTCGGCTAGAATCCTACAATGAGCAGTTCTTC.